The next 18 T cell receptor beta chains were all read from a single sample in a study of identical twins. Each CDR3 protein is one row after TCRdb ran MiXCR on the 5' RACE reads. Here the sample spans about 890,000 distinct CDR3 sequences, approximately 13% being singletons. The same sample was also studied in work on yellow fever vaccine responses in identical twins.

Sample: PBMCs. The receptors shown here come from a woman younger than 30 in good health.

This clonotype was counted between two and nine times. The CDR3 loop reads CASSLVGGRGNEQFF. The CDR3 DNA follows: TGTGCCAGCAGCTTAGTAGGGGGTAGGGGGAATGAGCAGTTCTTC. This chain links TRBV11-2 with TRBJ2-1; maybe TRBD1 (6 bases). Per the germline V gene, CDR1 is SGHAT and CDR2 is FQNNGV. The CDR3 is 15 residues long. Trimming cost V 1 base and J 7 bases, with 14 bases left between them.

The chain combines TRBV28 with TRBJ2-7; D perhaps matches TRBD2 (5 bases). The ends were cut back, 8 bases at V and 1 base at J, with 6 bases in the middle. In germline, CDR1 is MDHEN, CDR2 SYDVKM. The CDR3 length is 11 residues. CDR3 sequence (DNA): TGTGCCAGCGGGAGATCCTACGAGCAGTACGTC. Its protein product is CASGRSYEQYV.

This rearrangement joins TRBV7-8 to TRBJ1-5; 8 bases align to TRBD1. The J segment lost 9 bases and the V segment lost 5 bases, leaving 9 bases of the junction unmatched. This CDR3 spans 14 amino acids. Germline V gives CDR1 SGHVS, CDR2 FQNEAQ. The CDR3 nucleotides are TGTGCCAGCAGCCCAACAGGACAGGGAGGGCCCCAGCATTTT. Amino acid sequence: CASSPTGQGGPQHF.

This clonotype has ten or more counts. The rearrangement joins TRBV20-1 to TRBJ1-5; TRBD1 agrees at 7 bases. Germline CDR1 DFQATT, CDR2 SNEGSKA (reference sequence). The CDR3 is made up of 15 amino acids. V shed 4 bases, J shed 2 bases, and the junction held 8 bases outside the gene matches. This chain's CDR3 is CSATPGQVRNQPQHF. The CDR3 nucleotides are TGCAGTGCTACCCCAGGACAGGTTCGCAATCAGCCCCAGCATTTT.

This clonotype turned up a few times. The chain recombines TRBV29-1 with TRBJ2-7, with D maybe TRBD2 (6 bases). Trimming took off 3 bases at V and 0 bases at J, with 12 bases between the two ends. CDR1 is SQVTM and CDR2 is ANQGSEA in the germline V gene. The CDR3 covers 14 residues. This CDR3 reads CSVDLATDSYEQYF. The CDR3 DNA reads TGCAGCGTTGATCTAGCGACAGACTCCTACGAGCAGTACTTC.

This clonotype was detected a few times. This chain joins TRBV5-1 and TRBJ1-1, with 9 bases lining up with TRBD1. Germline trimming cut 4 bases from V and 5 bases from J; bases unmatched to any gene: 9. In germline, CDR1 is SGHRS, CDR2 YFSETQ. The CDR3 covers 15 residues. DNA for the CDR3: TGCGCCAGCAGCGGGGTGGACAGGGGAGGGACTGAAGCTTTCTTT. Translating gives CASSGVDRGGTEAFF.

This chain joins TRBV4-1 and TRBJ2-3; possibly TRBD2 for D (6 bases). The CDR3 has 16 amino acids. The V end was cut by 0 bases, the J end by 4 bases, with 14 bases between. Germline V lookup: CDR1 MGHRA, CDR2 YSYEKL. DNA for the CDR3: TGCGCCAGCAGCCAAGAGGTAGCGGTTGTTTCAGATACGCAGTATTTT. Encoded protein: CASSQEVAVVSDTQYF.

This rearrangement joins TRBV28 to TRBJ2-1, with D perhaps matching TRBD1 (6 bases). Trimming cost V 5 bases and J 8 bases, with 13 bases left between them. CDR1 MDHEN and CDR2 SYDVKM come from the germline V gene. The CDR3 runs 13 residues. CDR3 loop: CASSEVTGHEQFF. The CDR3, as DNA: TGTGCCAGCAGTGAAGTCACAGGGCATGAGCAGTTCTTC. The full variable domain, its missing parts supplied by reference TRBV28 and TRBJ2-1, is DVKVTQSSRYLVKRTGEKVFLECVQDMDHENMFWYRQDPGLGLRLIYFSYDVKMKEKGDIPEGYSVSREKKERFSLILESASTNQTSMYLCASSEVTGHEQFFGPGTRLTVL.

This clonotype has only a few counts. The CDR3 sequence is CSARNVAGVGYEQFF. In DNA form, the CDR3 reads TGCAGTGCCAGAAATGTAGCGGGAGTAGGGTATGAGCAGTTCTTC. The rearrangement links TRBV20-1 to TRBJ2-1, with TRBD2 identical over 9 bases. In germline, CDR1 is DFQATT, CDR2 SNEGSKA (reference sequence). The ends lost 6 bases at V and 8 bases at J; junction bases unmatched: 14. CDR3 length equals 15 residues.

This clonotype was picked up a small number of times. The gene calls are TRBV28 and TRBJ2-3, with D tentatively TRBD2 (7 bases). Deletions cut 6 bases from V and 4 bases from J, with 17 bases between. CDR3 length: 15 amino acids. CDR1 MDHEN and CDR2 SYDVKM come from the germline V gene. Here the CDR3 DNA reads TGTGCCAGCAGCCCGGTTGGGGGGGCCGCAGATACGCAGTATTTT. Its protein product is CASSPVGGAADTQYF.

The chain joins TRBV4-2 to TRBJ2-5; TRBD1 matches 9 bases. CDR3 size: 17 residues. Trimming removed 0 bases from V and 1 base from J; junction bases left unmatched: 6. CDR1 and CDR2 (germline): LGHNA, YNFKEQ. The CDR3 DNA sequence: TGTGCCAGCAGCCAAGATGTCCACAGGGGGCGCCAAGAGACCCAGTACTTC. This codes for CASSQDVHRGRQETQYF.

The chain has TRBV6-5 and TRBJ2-2; TRBD1 might be the D (6 bases). This CDR3 region has 17 residues. Germline values: CDR1 MNHEY, CDR2 SVGAGI. Trimming pared 1 base from V and 0 bases from J, leaving 12 bases between. CDR3 sequence (DNA): TGTGCCAGCAGTTACTTGACAGGACTCCCGAACACCGGGGAGCTGTTTTTT. It encodes CASSYLTGLPNTGELFF.

This clonotype was seen more than once but under ten times. The chain joins TRBV3-1 to TRBJ2-3, with no clear D. V was cut by 0 bases and J by 2 bases, with 9 bases left in between. CDR1 LGHDT and CDR2 YNNKEL come from the germline V gene (reference sequence). The CDR3 runs to 15 residues. The CDR3, as DNA: TGTGCCAGCAGCCAAGATGGTGTACCCACAGATACGCAGTATTTT. Translation gives CASSQDGVPTDTQYF.

This clonotype was counted between two and nine times. V gene TRBV6-5 combines with J gene TRBJ2-2, with D possibly matching TRBD2 (5 bases). CDR3 size: 16 residues. V was shortened by 0 bases and J by 4 bases, with 12 bases between the two germline ends. CDR1 is MNHEY and CDR2 is SVGAGI in the germline V gene. CDR3 protein: CASSYSERILTGELFF. The CDR3 DNA reads TGTGCCAGCAGTTACTCGGAGCGGATACTCACCGGGGAGCTGTTTTTT.

This clonotype has a handful of counts. V gene TRBV24-1 combines with J gene TRBJ2-3, with D possibly being TRBD1 or TRBD2 (5 bases each). The V gene lost 4 bases and the J gene lost 1 base, with 11 bases spanning the gap. The CDR3 runs to 15 residues. Germline V CDR1 and CDR2: KGHDR, SFDVKD. The CDR3 is CATSDGAPGTDTQYF. In DNA, the CDR3 is TGTGCCACCAGTGACGGGGCCCCGGGCACAGATACGCAGTATTTT.

The chain has TRBV29-1 and TRBJ2-2; 7 nucleotides align to TRBD1. The trim removed 7 bases at V and 2 bases at J, leaving 16 bases unmatched. CDR1 and CDR2 (germline): SQVTM, ANQGSEA. The CDR3 extends over 17 amino acids. The CDR3 protein is CSASPGTGTDNTGELFF. The CDR3 region has the DNA TGCAGCGCCTCACCCGGGACCGGGACAGACAACACCGGGGAGCTGTTTTTT.

The J gene is TRBJ1-1, the V gene TRBV5-1; TRBD1 matches at 10 bases. V shed 4 bases and J 4 bases; nucleotides not matched to a gene: 4. Per germline, CDR1 SGHRS and CDR2 YFSETQ. The CDR3 contains 14 residues. Here the CDR3 reads CASSVDRGGTEAFF. Here the CDR3 DNA reads TGCGCCAGCAGCGTGGACAGGGGGGGCACTGAAGCTTTCTTT.

This clonotype was observed a handful of times. The chain recombines TRBV7-9 with TRBJ2-7; 8 bases are a match to TRBD2. The CDR3 spans 14 residues. CDR1 and CDR2 from the germline V gene are SEHNR and FQNEAQ (reference sequence). V lost 3 bases to trimming and J lost 4 bases; unmatched junction nucleotides: 5. CDR3 DNA: TGTGCCAGCAGCTTCGGGGGGGCCCAATACGAGCAGTACTTC. It encodes CASSFGGAQYEQYF.